This entry concerns a single TCR beta chain. The specificity of this receptor is unknown. Qualities for individual bases were not recorded, and no much larger clone is one base off. These data come from a study of CD8+ T cells in alopecia areata (dated by TCRdb to 2017 to 2018). Looking at the study overall: The treated patients took part in an open-label pilot trial in which moderate-to-severe alopecia areata was treated with oral tofacitinib at 5 to 10 mg twice daily. Tofacitinib was administered for 6 to 18 months, and 6 months of follow-up off drug were then conducted to assess delayed response and recurrence. The study used high-throughput TCRbeta sequencing to examine T cell clonal expansion in alopecia areata, in both the C3H/HeJ mouse model and human patients. Human TCRbeta sequencing covered scalp tissue and sorted CD4+ and CD8+ peripheral blood T cells from patchy and totalis/universalis alopecia areata patients and healthy controls. Patients on tofacitinib were biopsied at baseline and after 4 and 24 weeks of treatment, and several of the patients also had a later scalp biopsy. Clonality in the scalp was compared among normal scalp (n=4), patchy alopecia areata scalp (n=8), and alopecia totalis/universalis scalp (n=8). RNA came from the PAXgene miRNA kit for fixed scalp, the miRNeasy kit for PBMCs, and the RNeasy kit for mouse skin. immunoSEQ multiplex PCR using 35 Vbeta forward primers and 13 Jbeta reverse primers was used to amplify TCRbeta CDR3 regions. The study at large found these results: TCR sequences shared between patients were less clear than in mice, possibly partly because of HLA diversity in the patient population. Compared with normal scalp, lesional scalp had higher clonality and more expanded CD8+ clones, particularly in alopecia totalis/universalis, a pattern that suggests antigenic drive. Resident alphabeta T cells in normal human skin are also sequenced, complicating scalp TCR repertoire analysis, unlike mouse skin dominated by gammadelta T cells.

The germline V gene encodes CDR1 SGHDT and CDR2 YYEEEE. Measured from the cysteine to the phenylalanine, the CDR3 is 14 residues long. Kept here is only the CDR3 DNA, which spans 42 bases and is read in frame from base 1. V drops 4 bases and J drops 4 bases, leaving 14 bases in between. The sample's time point label, decoded: baseline before oral tofacitinib. From alopecia areata patients, peripheral blood was collected along with lesional scalp punch biopsies. PBMCs were isolated by density centrifugation and stained for CD3, CD4 and CD8, and CD4+ and CD8+ T cells were sorted on a FACSAria. The method behind the library was the immunoSEQ multiplex PCR assay. To provide template for TCR sequencing, every sample had RNA extracted and reverse transcribed into cDNA. SuperScript III was used to make first-strand cDNA, primed with a 2:1 mix of oligo-dT and random hexamers. Amplification bias was assessed with a synthetic immune receptor repertoire, and residual bias was removed computationally. The paper's data handling went like this. Raw reads were preprocessed to remove errors, and CDR3 was defined by IMGT conventions from the conserved cysteine to phenylalanine. Clonality was computed as 1 minus the Shannon entropy, with the entropy normalized by log2 of the number of productive unique TCRs. CD4 or CD8 identity of scalp clones was inferred by cross-referencing scalp TCRbeta sequences with sorted blood CD4 and CD8 repertoires. Imported from immuneACCESS, the table was reduced by TCRdb to in-frame sequences with V and J called. These copies leave out some clones; in studies compared against another copy, an unresolved V gene accounts for under half, and the cause of the remainder is not known. V and J calls and clone size are copied from that table; D and trimming were computed from the DNA. For this sample the table gives over 150,000 clones, of which approximately 59% were detected only once. Around 15% of the sample is taken by the ten largest.

Recombination linked TRBV5-6 to TRBJ1-2, and perhaps TRBD1 as D gene, on 6 matching bases. The clonotype comes from a human donor with alopecia areata. The sequencing here drew on CD4+ T cells sorted from blood, taken at week 0. The CDR3 reads as follows: CASSPRQVLYGYTF. The nucleotides read TGTGCCAGCAGCCCCCGACAGGTCCTCTATGGCTACACCTTC. The full variable domain, completed from the reference TRBV5-6 and TRBJ1-2 proteins outside the CDR3, reads DAGVTQSPTHLIKTRGQQVTLRCSPKSGHDTVSWYQQALGQGPQFIFQYYEEEERQRGNFPDRFSGHQFPNYSSELNVNALLLGDSALYLCASSPRQVLYGYTFGSGTRLTVV.